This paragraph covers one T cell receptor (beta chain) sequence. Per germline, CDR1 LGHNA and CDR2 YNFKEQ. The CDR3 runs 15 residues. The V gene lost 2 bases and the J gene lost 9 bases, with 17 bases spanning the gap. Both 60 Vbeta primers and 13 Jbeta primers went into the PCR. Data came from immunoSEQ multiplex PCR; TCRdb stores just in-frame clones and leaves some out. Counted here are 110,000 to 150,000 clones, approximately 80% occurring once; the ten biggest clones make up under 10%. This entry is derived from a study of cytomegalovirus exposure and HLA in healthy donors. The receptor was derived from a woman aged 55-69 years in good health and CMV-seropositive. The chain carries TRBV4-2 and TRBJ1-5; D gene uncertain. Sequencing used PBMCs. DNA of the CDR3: TGTGCCAGCAGCCAAACCGGGAGTAGAGGGCGGCCCCAGCATTTT. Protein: CASSQTGSRGRPQHF.